This T cell receptor (beta chain) was identified in a study of cytomegalovirus exposure and HLA in healthy donors. Study-level background: As an earlier analysis found, about 190 million T cells yielded fewer than 130 million unique TCR beta sequences. Study outcomes and limitations: CMV serostatus was the only immune exposure information that was available.

For this clone: Its cognate antigen is unknown.

The PCR contained 60 Vbeta and 13 Jbeta primers. Data came from immunoSEQ multiplex PCR; TCRdb stores just in-frame clones and leaves some out. The sample contains some 110,000 clones, around 63% of which appear only once. Input material: PBMCs. This clonotype was sampled from a man aged 25-45 years in good health and CMV-seronegative.

CDR3 in amino acids: CASSVGQGAYEQYF. CDR3 sequence (DNA): TGTGCCAGCAGCGTGGGACAGGGAGCCTACGAGCAGTACTTC. The genes are TRBV11-1 and TRBJ2-7; TRBD1 agrees at 9 bases. The CDR3 spans 14 residues. Germline CDR1 is SGHAT and CDR2 is FQDESV (reference sequence). V dropped 5 bases and J dropped 2; count of bases not matched to a gene: 4.